The entry that follows covers one T cell receptor (beta chain) sequence. Its antigen is not known. The CDR3 is 16 amino acids. Trimming pared 0 bases from V and 6 bases from J, leaving 16 bases between. The germline V gene has CDR1 SGHDT and CDR2 YYEEEE. This sample's RNA came from whole unsorted tissue. Between August and November 2014, newly diagnosed, chemotherapy-naive lung cancer patients underwent thoracic surgery in China. The library came from three nested PCR rounds adapted from ARM-PCR protocols. Using its own MiXCR run on the multiplex PCR reads, TCRdb lists one record per CDR3 protein. Among tens of thousands of distinct CDR3 sequences listed, almost 60% were seen once. The sample is drawn from a study of tumor and adjacent non-tumor tissue in lung cancer. Study-wide findings and caveats: Tumor tissue had significantly higher TCR diversity than normal lung. Higher tumor TCR diversity was associated with shorter survival.

J is TRBJ2-1 and V is TRBV5-6, with TRBD1 as a possible D gene (5 bases). The sequence was collected from a man aged 50 to 59 with non-small cell lung cancer. The specimen sequenced was lung tumor tissue. Here the CDR3 reads CASSLGQGNACNEQFF. CDR3 DNA: TGTGCCAGCAGCTTGGGGCAGGGAAACGCCTGCAATGAGCAGTTCTTC.